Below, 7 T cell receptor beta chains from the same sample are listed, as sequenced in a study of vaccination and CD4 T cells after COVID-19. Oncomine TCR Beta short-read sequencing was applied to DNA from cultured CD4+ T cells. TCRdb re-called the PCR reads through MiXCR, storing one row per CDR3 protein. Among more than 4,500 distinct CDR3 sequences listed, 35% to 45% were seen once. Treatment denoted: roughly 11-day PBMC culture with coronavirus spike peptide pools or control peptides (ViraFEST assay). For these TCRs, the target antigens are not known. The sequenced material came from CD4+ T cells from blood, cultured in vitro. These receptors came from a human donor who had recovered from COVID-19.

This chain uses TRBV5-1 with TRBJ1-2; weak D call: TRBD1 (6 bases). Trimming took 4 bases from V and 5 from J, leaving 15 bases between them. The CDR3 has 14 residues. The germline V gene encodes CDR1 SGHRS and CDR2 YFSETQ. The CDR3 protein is CASSTTGHPYGYTF. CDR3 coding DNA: TGCGCCAGCAGCACAACGGGACACCCGTATGGCTACACCTTC.

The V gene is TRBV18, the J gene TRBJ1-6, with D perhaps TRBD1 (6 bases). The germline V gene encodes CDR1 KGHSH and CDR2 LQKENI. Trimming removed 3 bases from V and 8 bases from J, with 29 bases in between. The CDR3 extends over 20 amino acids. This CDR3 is CASSPTPWHPQTRGDSPLHF. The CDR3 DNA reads TGTGCCAGCTCACCTACCCCCTGGCATCCGCAAACTAGGGGGGATTCACCCCTCCACTTT. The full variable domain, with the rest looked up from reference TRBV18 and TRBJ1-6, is NAGVMQNPRHLVRRRGQEARLRCSPMKGHSHVYWYRQLPEEGLKFMVYLQKENIIDESGMPKERFSAEFPKEGPSILRIQQVVRGDSAAYFCASSPTPWHPQTRGDSPLHFGNGTRLTVT.

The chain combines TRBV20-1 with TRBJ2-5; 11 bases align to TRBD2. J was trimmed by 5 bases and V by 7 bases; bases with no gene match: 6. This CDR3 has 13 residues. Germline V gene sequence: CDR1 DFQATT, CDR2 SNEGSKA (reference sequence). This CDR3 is CSVTSGSRETQYF. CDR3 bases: TGCAGTGTTACTAGCGGGAGTCGGGAGACCCAGTACTTC.

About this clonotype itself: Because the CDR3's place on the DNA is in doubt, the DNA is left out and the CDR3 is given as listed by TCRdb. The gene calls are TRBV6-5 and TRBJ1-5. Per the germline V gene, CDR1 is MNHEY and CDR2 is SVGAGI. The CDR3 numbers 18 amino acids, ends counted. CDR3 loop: CASSSSLSAPPGNQPQHF.

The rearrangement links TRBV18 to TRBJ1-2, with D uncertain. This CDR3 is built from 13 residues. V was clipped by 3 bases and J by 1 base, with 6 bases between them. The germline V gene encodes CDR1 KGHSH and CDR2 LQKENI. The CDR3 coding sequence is TGTGCCAGCTCACCCGGAGATAACTATGGCTACACCTTC. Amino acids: CASSPGDNYGYTF.

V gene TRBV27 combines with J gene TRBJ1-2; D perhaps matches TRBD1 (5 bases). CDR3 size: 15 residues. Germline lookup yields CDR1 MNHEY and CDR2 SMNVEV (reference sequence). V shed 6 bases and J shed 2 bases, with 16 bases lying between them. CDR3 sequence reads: CASSPIGGWNYGYTF. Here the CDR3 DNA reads TGTGCCAGCAGCCCGATCGGGGGGTGGAACTATGGCTACACCTTC.

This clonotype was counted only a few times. The DNA of the CDR3 is TGTGCCAGCAGCCCTAGCGGGGGCACAAGTTTTTCCCAGTACTTC. This codes for CASSPSGGTSFSQYF. The V gene is TRBV6-1, the J gene TRBJ2-5, with TRBD2 identical over 10 bases. Unmatched junction bases numbered 13, after V lost 6 bases and J lost 9 bases. The CDR3 has 15 amino acids. Germline CDR1 and CDR2: MNHNS and SASEGT.